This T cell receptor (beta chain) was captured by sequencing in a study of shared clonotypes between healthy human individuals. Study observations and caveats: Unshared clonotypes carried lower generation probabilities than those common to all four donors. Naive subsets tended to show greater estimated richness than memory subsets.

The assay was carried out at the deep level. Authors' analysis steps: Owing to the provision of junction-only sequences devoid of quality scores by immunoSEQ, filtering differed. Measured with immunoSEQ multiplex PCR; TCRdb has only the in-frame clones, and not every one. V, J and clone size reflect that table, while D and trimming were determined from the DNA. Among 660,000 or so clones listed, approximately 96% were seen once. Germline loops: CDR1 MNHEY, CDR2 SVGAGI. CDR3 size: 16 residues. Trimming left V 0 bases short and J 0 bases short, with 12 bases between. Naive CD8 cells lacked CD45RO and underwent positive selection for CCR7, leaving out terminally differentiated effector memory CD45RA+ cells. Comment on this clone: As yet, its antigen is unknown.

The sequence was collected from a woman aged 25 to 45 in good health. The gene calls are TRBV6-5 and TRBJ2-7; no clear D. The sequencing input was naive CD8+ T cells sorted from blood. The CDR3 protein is CASSYSAGHSSYEQYF. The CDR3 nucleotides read TGTGCCAGCAGTTACTCTGCCGGGCATAGCTCCTACGAGCAGTACTTC.